This TCR beta chain emerged from a study of OX40 agonist ivuxolimab in advanced cancers. Germline values: CDR1 MNHEY, CDR2 SMNVEV (reference sequence). The CDR3 sequence is 17 residues long. Trimming at V came to 6 bases and at J to 5 bases, leaving 18 bases not matched to a gene. Generated by immunoSEQ multiplex PCR, the TCRdb table keeps only in-frame clones and is missing some. The data show roughly 60,000 clones, 70% to 90% seen once. This clonotype originated in an adult with an advanced solid tumor such as melanoma, head and neck, liver or kidney cancer. Sequenced here: CD4+ or CD8+ T cells sorted from blood, sampled in a trial of the OX40 agonist ivuxolimab. The rearrangement joins TRBV27 to TRBJ2-7; TRBD2 aligns across 8 bases. CDR3 region: CASSTAGIAGIENEQYF. For the CDR3, the DNA is TGTGCCAGCAGCACCGCTGGGATAGCGGGAATTGAAAACGAGCAGTACTTC.